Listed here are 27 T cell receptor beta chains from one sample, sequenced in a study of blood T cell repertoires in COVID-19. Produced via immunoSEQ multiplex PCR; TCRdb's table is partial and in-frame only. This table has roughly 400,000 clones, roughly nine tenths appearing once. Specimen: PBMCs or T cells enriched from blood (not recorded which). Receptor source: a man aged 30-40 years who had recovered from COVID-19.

CDR3 protein: CASSLSGARAFF. The CDR3 nucleotides are TGTGCCAGCAGTTTGTCAGGGGCCCGAGCTTTCTTT. The V gene is TRBV28, the J gene TRBJ1-1, with a tentative D call TRBD1 (6 bases). CDR1 is MDHEN and CDR2 is SYDVKM in the germline V gene. This CDR3 has 12 amino acids. Trimming cost V 3 bases and J 10 bases, with 12 bases left between them. The variable domain in full, with the rest retrieved from reference TRBV28 and TRBJ1-1, is DVKVTQSSRYLVKRTGEKVFLECVQDMDHENMFWYRQDPGLGLRLIYFSYDVKMKEKGDIPEGYSVSREKKERFSLILESASTNQTSMYLCASSLSGARAFFGQGTRLTVV.

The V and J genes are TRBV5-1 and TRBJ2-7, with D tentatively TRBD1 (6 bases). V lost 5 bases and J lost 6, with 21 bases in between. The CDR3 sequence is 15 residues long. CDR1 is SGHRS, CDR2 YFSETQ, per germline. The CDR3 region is CASSLNTGNAFEQYF. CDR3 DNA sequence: TGCGCCAGCAGTTTAAACACAGGGAACGCTTTCGAGCAGTACTTC.

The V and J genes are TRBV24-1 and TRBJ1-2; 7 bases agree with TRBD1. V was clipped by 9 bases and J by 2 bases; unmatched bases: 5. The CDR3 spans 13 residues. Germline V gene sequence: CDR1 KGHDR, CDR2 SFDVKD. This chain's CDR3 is CATEGQNNYGYTF. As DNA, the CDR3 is TGTGCCACCGAGGGACAGAACAACTATGGCTACACCTTC.

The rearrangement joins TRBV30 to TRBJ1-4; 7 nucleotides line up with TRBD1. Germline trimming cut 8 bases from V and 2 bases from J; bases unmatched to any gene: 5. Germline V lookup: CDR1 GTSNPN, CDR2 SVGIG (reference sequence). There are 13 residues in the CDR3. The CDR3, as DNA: TGTGCCAGAACGACAGGGACTAATGAAAAACTGTTTTTT. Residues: CARTTGTNEKLFF.

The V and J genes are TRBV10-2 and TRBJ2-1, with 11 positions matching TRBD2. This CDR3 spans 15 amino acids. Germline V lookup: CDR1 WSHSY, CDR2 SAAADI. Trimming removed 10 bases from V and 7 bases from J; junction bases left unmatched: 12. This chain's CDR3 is CAITPTGTSGNEQFF. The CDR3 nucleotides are TGCGCCATTACGCCTACAGGGACTAGCGGAAATGAGCAGTTCTTC.

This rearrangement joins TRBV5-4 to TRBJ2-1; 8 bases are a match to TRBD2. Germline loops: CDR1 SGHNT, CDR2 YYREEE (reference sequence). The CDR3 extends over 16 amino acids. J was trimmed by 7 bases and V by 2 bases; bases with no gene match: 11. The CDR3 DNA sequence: TGTGCCAGCAGCTTCCCCGGGGTAGCGGGAAATAATGAGCAGTTCTTC. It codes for CASSFPGVAGNNEQFF.

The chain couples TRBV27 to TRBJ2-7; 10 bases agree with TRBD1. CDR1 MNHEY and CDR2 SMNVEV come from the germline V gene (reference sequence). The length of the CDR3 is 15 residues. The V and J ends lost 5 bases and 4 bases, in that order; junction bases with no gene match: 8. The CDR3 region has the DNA TGTGCCAGCAGTAGGAAGCCGGACAGGGGGTACGAGCAGTACTTC. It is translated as CASSRKPDRGYEQYF.

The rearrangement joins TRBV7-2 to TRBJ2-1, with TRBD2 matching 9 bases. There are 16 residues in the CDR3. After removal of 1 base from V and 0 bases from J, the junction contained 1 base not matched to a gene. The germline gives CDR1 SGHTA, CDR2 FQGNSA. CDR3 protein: CASSLVAGASYNEQFF. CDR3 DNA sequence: TGTGCCAGCAGCTTAGTAGCGGGAGCCTCCTACAATGAGCAGTTCTTC.

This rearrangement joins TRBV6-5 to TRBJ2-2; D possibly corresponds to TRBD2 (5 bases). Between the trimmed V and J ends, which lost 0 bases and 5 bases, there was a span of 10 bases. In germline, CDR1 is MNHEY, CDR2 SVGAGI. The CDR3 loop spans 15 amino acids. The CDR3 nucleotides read TGTGCCAGCAGTTACTCGATCGGCGGGACCGGGGAGCTGTTTTTT. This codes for CASSYSIGGTGELFF.

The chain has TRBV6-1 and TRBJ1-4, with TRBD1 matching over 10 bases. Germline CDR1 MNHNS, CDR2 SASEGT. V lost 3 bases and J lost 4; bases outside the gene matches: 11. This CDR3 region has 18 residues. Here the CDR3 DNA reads TGTGCCAGCAGTGACAGAGTAGACAGGGGGCACGGTAATGAAAAACTGTTTTTT. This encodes CASSDRVDRGHGNEKLFF.

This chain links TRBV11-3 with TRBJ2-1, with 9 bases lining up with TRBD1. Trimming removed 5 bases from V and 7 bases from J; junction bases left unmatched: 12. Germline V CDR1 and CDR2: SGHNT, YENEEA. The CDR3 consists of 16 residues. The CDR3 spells CASSEGGTGSVNEQFF. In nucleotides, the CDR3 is TGTGCCAGCAGCGAAGGCGGGACAGGGAGCGTAAATGAGCAGTTCTTC.

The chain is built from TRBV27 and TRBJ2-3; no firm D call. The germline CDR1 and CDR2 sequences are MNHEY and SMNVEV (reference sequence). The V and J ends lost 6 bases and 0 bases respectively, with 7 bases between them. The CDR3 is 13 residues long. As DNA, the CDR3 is TGTGCCAGCAGGGGCACTAGCACAGATACGCAGTATTTT. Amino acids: CASRGTSTDTQYF.

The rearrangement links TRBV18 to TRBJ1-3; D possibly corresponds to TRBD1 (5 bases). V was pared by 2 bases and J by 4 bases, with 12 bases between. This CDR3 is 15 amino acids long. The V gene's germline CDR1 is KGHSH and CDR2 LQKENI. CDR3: CASSPSSGNGNTIYF. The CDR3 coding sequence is TGTGCCAGCTCACCATCATCAGGGAACGGAAACACCATATATTTT.

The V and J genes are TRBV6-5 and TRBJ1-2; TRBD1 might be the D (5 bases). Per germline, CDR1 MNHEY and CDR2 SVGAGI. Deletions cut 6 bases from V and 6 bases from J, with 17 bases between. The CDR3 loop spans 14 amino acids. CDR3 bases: TGTGCCAGCAGCGCCTTACAGGCTCTGGATGGCTACACCTTC. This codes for CASSALQALDGYTF.

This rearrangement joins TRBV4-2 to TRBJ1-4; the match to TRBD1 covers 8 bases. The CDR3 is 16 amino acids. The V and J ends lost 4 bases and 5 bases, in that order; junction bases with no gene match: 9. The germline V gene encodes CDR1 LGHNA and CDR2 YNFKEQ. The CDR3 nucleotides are TGTGCCAGCAGCCGGACAGGGACAGGAGTAAATGAAAAACTGTTTTTT. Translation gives CASSRTGTGVNEKLFF.

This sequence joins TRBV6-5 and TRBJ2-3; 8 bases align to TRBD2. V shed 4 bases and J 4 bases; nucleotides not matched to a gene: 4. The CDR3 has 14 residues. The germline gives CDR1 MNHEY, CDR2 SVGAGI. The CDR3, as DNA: TGTGCCAGCAGTTGGACTAGCTTGGCAGATACGCAGTATTTT. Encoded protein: CASSWTSLADTQYF.

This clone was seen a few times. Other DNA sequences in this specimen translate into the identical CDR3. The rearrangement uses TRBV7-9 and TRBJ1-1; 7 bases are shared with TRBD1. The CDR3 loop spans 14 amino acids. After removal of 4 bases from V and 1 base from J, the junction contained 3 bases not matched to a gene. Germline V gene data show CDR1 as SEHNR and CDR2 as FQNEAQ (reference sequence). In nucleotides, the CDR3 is TGTGCCAGCAGCTGGGGACAGACGAACACTGAAGCTTTCTTT. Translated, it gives CASSWGQTNTEAFF.

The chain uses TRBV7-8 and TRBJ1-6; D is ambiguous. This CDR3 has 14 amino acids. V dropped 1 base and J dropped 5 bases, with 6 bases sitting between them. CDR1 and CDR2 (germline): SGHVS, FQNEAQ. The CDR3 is CASSLGPDNSPLHF. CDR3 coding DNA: TGTGCCAGCAGCTTAGGTCCAGATAATTCACCCCTCCACTTT.

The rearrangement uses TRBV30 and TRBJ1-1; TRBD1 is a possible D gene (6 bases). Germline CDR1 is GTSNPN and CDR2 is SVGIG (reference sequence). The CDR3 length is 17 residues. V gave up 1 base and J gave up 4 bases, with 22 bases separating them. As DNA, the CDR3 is TGTGCCTGGAGTGATGCAGGGCAGGGAGGGGGTTTCACTGAAGCTTTCTTT. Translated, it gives CAWSDAGQGGGFTEAFF.

CDR3 region: CASKEARSQPQHF. CDR3 DNA sequence: TGTGCCAGCAAGGAGGCTAGGAGTCAGCCCCAGCATTTT. The V and J genes are TRBV2 and TRBJ1-5; D gene unclear. The germline gives CDR1 SNHLY, CDR2 FYNNEI. Trimming took 7 bases from V and 6 from J, leaving 13 bases between them. This CDR3 spans 13 amino acids. The whole variable domain, remainder taken from reference TRBV2 and TRBJ1-5, is EPEVTQTPSHQVTQMGQEVILRCVPISNHLYFYWYRQILGQKVEFLVSFYNNEISEKSEIFDDQFSVERPDGSNFTLKIRSTKLEDSAMYFCASKEARSQPQHFGDGTRLSIL.

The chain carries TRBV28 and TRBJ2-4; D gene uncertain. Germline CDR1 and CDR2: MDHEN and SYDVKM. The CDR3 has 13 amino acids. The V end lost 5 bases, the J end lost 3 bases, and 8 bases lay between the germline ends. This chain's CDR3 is CASSPLLKNIQYF. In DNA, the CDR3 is TGTGCCAGCAGTCCCCTCCTCAAAAACATTCAGTACTTC.

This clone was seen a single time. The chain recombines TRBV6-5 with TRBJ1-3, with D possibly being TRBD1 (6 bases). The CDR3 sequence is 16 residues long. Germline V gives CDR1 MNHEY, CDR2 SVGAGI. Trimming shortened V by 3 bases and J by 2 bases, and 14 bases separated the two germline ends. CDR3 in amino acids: CASSYMQGHTGNTIYF. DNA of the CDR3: TGTGCCAGCAGTTATATGCAGGGACATACTGGAAACACCATATATTTT.

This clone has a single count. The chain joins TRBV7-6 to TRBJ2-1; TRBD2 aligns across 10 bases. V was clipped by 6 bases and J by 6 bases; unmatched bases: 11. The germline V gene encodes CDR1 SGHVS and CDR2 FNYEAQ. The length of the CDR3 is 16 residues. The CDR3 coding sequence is TGTGCCAGCAGTCGCATCCTAGCGGGAGTAGCCAATGAGCAGTTCTTC. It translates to CASSRILAGVANEQFF.

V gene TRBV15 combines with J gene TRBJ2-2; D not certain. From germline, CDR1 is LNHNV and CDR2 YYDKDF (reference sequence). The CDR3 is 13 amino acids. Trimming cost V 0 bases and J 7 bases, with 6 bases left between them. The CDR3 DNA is TGTGCCACCAGCAGAGATGAGAACGGGGAGCTGTTTTTT. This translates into CATSRDENGELFF.

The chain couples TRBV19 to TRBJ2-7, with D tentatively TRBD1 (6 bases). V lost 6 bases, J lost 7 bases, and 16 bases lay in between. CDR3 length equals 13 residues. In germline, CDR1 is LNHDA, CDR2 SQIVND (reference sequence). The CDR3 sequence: CASSLDSLREQYF. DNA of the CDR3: TGTGCCAGTAGCCTGGACAGTCTACGGGAGCAGTACTTC.

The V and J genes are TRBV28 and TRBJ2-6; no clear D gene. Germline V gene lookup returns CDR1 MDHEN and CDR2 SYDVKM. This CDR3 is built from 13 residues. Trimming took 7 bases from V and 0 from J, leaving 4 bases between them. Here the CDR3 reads CASTFSGANVLTF. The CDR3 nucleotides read TGTGCCAGCACGTTCTCTGGGGCCAACGTCCTGACTTTC.

The CDR3: CASSSTGHQPQHF. The CDR3, as DNA: TGTGCCAGCAGCTCGACAGGGCATCAGCCCCAGCATTTT. The rearrangement links TRBV7-8 to TRBJ1-5; the match to TRBD1 covers 7 bases. This CDR3 spans 13 amino acids. The trim removed 4 bases at V and 5 bases at J, leaving 2 bases unmatched. Looked up from germline, CDR1 is SGHVS and CDR2 is FQNEAQ.